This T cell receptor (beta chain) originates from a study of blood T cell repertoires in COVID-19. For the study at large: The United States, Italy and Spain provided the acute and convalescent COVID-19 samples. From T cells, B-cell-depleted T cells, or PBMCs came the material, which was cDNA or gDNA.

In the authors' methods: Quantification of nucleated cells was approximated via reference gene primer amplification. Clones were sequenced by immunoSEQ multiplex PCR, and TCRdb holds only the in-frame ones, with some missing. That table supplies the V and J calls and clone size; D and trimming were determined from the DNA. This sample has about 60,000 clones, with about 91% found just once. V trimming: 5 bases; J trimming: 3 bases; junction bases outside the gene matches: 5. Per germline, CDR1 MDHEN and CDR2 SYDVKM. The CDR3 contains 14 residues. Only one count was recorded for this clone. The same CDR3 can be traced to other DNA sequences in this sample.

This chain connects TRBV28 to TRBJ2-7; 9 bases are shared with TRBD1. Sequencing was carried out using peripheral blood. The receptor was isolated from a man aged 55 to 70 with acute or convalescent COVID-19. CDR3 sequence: CASSPGTGNYEQYF. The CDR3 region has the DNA TGTGCCAGCAGTCCCGGGACAGGGAACTACGAGCAGTACTTC.